These T cell receptor beta chains were read from a single sample in a study of regulatory T cells in long-lasting Graves disease. Using its own MiXCR run on the multiplex PCR reads, TCRdb lists one record per CDR3 protein. This table has about 610,000 distinct CDR3 sequences, about 16% appearing once. These sequences were also reported in another study, on T cells in Graves' hyperthyroidism and ophthalmopathy.

The sequencing used peripheral blood mononuclear cells (PBMCs), collected at new diagnosis, from a patient treated with antithyroid drugs. The receptor source for this set is a man in his late teens or twenties with Graves disease. Both conserved end residues are trimmed from each CDR3. Fields, in order: CDR3 protein, V gene.

CDR3aa: ASSLDSEGYT
v_gene: TRBV7-9

CDR3aa: ASSLGIGQGSWKLF
v_gene: TRBV12-3/TRBV12-4

CDR3aa: ASSQEGTGAF
v_gene: TRBV4-2

CDR3aa: SAMTSGIYNEQF
v_gene: TRBV20-1

CDR3aa: RPRGQVNTEAF
v_gene: TRBV20-1

CDR3aa: ASTPGQSITDTQY
v_gene: TRBV27

CDR3aa: SARTGINSPLH
v_gene: TRBV20-1

CDR3aa: ASSLVRGRGAPEAF
v_gene: TRBV7-9

CDR3aa: ASSLISVSGANVLT
v_gene: TRBV5-1

CDR3aa: ASRDRSFGPQH
v_gene: TRBV28

CDR3aa: SAGGTAGFWQY
v_gene: TRBV20-1

CDR3aa: SARKGGSSDTQY
v_gene: TRBV20-1

CDR3aa: ASISGRGPGELF
v_gene: TRBV2

CDR3aa: ASSQGTGSVYEQY
v_gene: TRBV3-1

CDR3aa: ASSQTDRATNEKLF
v_gene: TRBV4-1

CDR3aa: ASSQVMYNEQF
v_gene: TRBV3-1

CDR3aa: SARGFRGDSPLH
v_gene: TRBV20-1

CDR3aa: ASSFSRDSPLH
v_gene: TRBV12-3/TRBV12-4

CDR3aa: ASSLLVVGTSGRVSYEQY
v_gene: TRBV5-1

CDR3aa: ASSYNGRSFNEQF
v_gene: TRBV5-1

CDR3aa: SARGRTSGRETQY
v_gene: TRBV20-1

CDR3aa: ASLDSFNEKLF
v_gene: TRBV27

CDR3aa: ASSVEQRTDTQY
v_gene: TRBV9

CDR3aa: SANRGPNTEAF
v_gene: TRBV20-1

CDR3aa: ASSLTGPLLLMNTEAF
v_gene: TRBV5-1

CDR3aa: SATGGVGGELF
v_gene: TRBV20-1

CDR3aa: ASRYRDSNQPQH
v_gene: TRBV28

CDR3aa: ASSAIGNSYEQY
v_gene: TRBV7-9

CDR3aa: ASSWSRLASRNEQF
v_gene: TRBV11-2

CDR3aa: ASSIRPGGRNQPQH
v_gene: TRBV19

CDR3aa: ASSEAYRGNSPLH
v_gene: TRBV6-2/TRBV6-3

CDR3aa: ASSPGTAQRLYGYT
v_gene: TRBV18

CDR3aa: ASSDRATGQPQH
v_gene: TRBV2

CDR3aa: ASSGGTSGRFDTQY
v_gene: TRBV5-1

CDR3aa: ASSSGIGELF
v_gene: TRBV28

CDR3aa: ASLGLAGTANTGELF
v_gene: TRBV19

CDR3aa: ASSYIGGRISGNTIY
v_gene: TRBV6-5

CDR3aa: ASSSSGSTIY
v_gene: TRBV12-3/TRBV12-4

CDR3aa: ASTRPNTEAF
v_gene: TRBV28

CDR3aa: ASSPMGGATDTQY
v_gene: TRBV7-9

CDR3aa: ASSDDPGGITDTQY
v_gene: TRBV6-1

CDR3aa: ASTGTSSYEQY
v_gene: TRBV10-2

CDR3aa: ASRLDRGLSYGYT
v_gene: TRBV2

CDR3aa: ASNLASGDYEQY
v_gene: TRBV7-8

CDR3aa: SVPGLAGGETQY
v_gene: TRBV29-1

CDR3aa: ASSRPTSGRGGTDTQY
v_gene: TRBV19

CDR3aa: ASSRFNTEAF
v_gene: TRBV3-1

CDR3aa: SAREGGGKLLYNEQF
v_gene: TRBV20-1

CDR3aa: ASSSRTRETQY
v_gene: TRBV27

CDR3aa: ASSLGGRREKPQH
v_gene: TRBV13

CDR3aa: AISERGVESSYEQY
v_gene: TRBV10-3

CDR3aa: ASSQGLLGTQY
v_gene: TRBV28

CDR3aa: ASSLAASGLQETQY
v_gene: TRBV5-1

CDR3aa: ASSSEYNTDTQY
v_gene: TRBV27

CDR3aa: ASSFRGDDEKLF
v_gene: TRBV5-1

CDR3aa: ASSSGGAGEQF
v_gene: TRBV7-2

CDR3aa: ASSWGREENEQF
v_gene: TRBV11-2

CDR3aa: ASSEGAPPLH
v_gene: TRBV9

CDR3aa: ASSLRQLGTEAF
v_gene: TRBV6-1